This TCR beta chain appears in the sequencing data of a study of cytomegalovirus exposure and HLA in healthy donors. Overall study context: Caucasian-associated ancestry cluster membership applied to 75% to 85% of around 400 genotyped donors.

Concerning this clone: Its cognate antigen is unknown.

Primers: 60 Vbeta forward and 13 Jbeta reverse. Sequencing was performed with immunoSEQ multiplex PCR; in TCRdb, only in-frame clones are kept and a portion is missing. The data contain some 200,000 clones, roughly 85% of them singletons. This CDR3 is built from 12 residues. From germline, CDR1 is SNHLY and CDR2 FYNNEI. The ends lost 6 bases at V and 7 bases at J; junction bases unmatched: 5. Findings of the study overall: Later analysis associated a missense DCLRE1C variant with TCR beta V- and J-gene trimming.

The sequence derives from a woman under 30 in good health and CMV-seronegative. Sequenced material: PBMCs. The rearrangement links TRBV2 to TRBJ1-2; 7 bases map to TRBD1. Here the CDR3 DNA reads TGTGCCAGCAGCGCCGGGACAGTTGGCTACACCTTC. It encodes CASSAGTVGYTF.